This T cell receptor beta chain was recorded in a study of Graves' ophthalmopathy and Graves' hyperthyroidism. In germline, CDR1 is MNHNY, CDR2 SVGAGI (reference sequence). Trimming removed 6 bases from V and 3 bases from J; junction bases left unmatched: 8. The CDR3 contains 15 residues. Ophthalmopathy cases showed moderate-to-severe activity, scoring CAS ≥3 and NOSPECS ≥4, with duration under 3 months. Orbital computed tomography, together with clinical symptoms, serum thyroxine, TRAb and thyroid ultrasound, was used for diagnosis. Study outcomes and limitations: Most expanded clonotypes from thyroid (those above 0.001 frequency) were also found in blood.

This clonotype showed up just a few times. Its specificity is unknown. Investigators amplified TCR beta CDR3 regions from RNA transcripts. Following a first-round RT-PCR that used HTBI primers, a second-round multiplex PCR was carried out. One entry per CDR3 protein, called by TCRdb with MiXCR from the multiplex PCR reads. The sample includes 200,000 to 300,000 distinct CDR3 sequences, 45% of them seen just once. The TCR sequence derives from an adult man with Graves' ophthalmopathy. The sample was peripheral blood. The chain employs TRBV6-6 and TRBJ2-5, with 9 bases fitting TRBD2. The CDR3 nucleotides are TGTGCCAGCAGATATAGACTAGCGGCTAAAGAGACCCAGTACTTC. Amino acids: CASRYRLAAKETQYF.